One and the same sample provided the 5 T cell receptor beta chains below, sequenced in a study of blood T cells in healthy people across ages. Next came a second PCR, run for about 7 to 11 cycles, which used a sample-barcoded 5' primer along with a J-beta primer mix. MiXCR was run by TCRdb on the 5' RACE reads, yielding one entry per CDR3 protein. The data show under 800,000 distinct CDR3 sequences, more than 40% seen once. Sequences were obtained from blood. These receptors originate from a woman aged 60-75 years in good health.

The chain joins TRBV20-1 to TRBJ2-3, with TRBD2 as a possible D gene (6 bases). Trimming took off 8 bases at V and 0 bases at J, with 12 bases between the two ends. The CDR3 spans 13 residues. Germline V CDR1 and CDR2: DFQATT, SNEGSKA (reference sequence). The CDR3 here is CSPRGESTDTQYF. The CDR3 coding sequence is TGCAGTCCACGCGGGGAGAGCACAGATACGCAGTATTTT.

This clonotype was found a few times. The CDR3 coding sequence is TGCAGTGCTAGAGCCACCACGGCTTCCTCCTTTACCTACGAGCAGTACTTC. Amino acid sequence: CSARATTASSFTYEQYF. This chain uses TRBV20-1 with TRBJ2-7; D is undetermined. This CDR3 spans 17 amino acids. The V end was cut by 1 base, the J end by 2 bases, with 21 bases between. Germline assignment: CDR1 DFQATT and CDR2 SNEGSKA (reference sequence).

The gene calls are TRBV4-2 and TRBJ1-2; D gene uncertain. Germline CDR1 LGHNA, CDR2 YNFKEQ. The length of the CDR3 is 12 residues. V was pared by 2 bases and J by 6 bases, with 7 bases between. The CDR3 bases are TGTGCCAGCAGCCAACGGGTTGATGGCTACACCTTC. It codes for CASSQRVDGYTF.

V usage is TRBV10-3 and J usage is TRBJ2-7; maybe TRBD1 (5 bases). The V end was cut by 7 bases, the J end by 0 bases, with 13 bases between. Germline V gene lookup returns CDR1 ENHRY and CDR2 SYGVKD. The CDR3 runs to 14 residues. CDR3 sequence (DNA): TGTGCCATCAATCCGGCAGGGAACTCCTACGAGCAGTACTTC. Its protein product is CAINPAGNSYEQYF.

The CDR3 nucleotides read TGTGCCAGCAGTGGGGGACGTGGGGCTAGCGGGGGCTTTTACAATGAGCAGTTCTTC. It codes for CASSGGRGASGGFYNEQFF. The V call is TRBV25-1, the J call TRBJ2-1; TRBD2 aligns across 10 bases. Looked up from germline, CDR1 is MGHDK and CDR2 is SYGVNS. This CDR3 is built from 19 residues. J was trimmed by 4 bases and V by 4 bases; bases with no gene match: 16.